This is a list of T cell receptor beta chains from one sample in a study of blood T cell repertoires in COVID-19. Profiled with immunoSEQ multiplex PCR; TCRdb holds only in-frame clones, not every one. The profile shows over 200,000 clones, more than 75% of them singletons. The sample taken for sequencing was peripheral blood. The receptor set was obtained from a middle-aged man who had recovered from COVID-19. Each CDR3 is given with its conserved first and last residue. A D gene is named only where the DNA matches it firmly. Only part of the rows carry a size: once, few, many, or a class if the clone is expanded.

NA	TRBJ2-1	TRBV19	NA	CASNYEQFF	TGTGCCAGTAACTATGAGCAGTTCTTC
NA	TRBJ2-5	TRBV7-3	NA	CASRLGPQETQYF	TGTGCCAGCAGATTAGGGCCCCAAGAGACCCAGTACTTC
NA	TRBJ1-4	TRBV5-1	NA	CASSLGVGLGEKLFF	TGCGCCAGCAGCTTGGGGGTGGGCTTGGGTGAAAAACTGTTTTTT
TRBD1	TRBJ2-7	TRBV29-1	NA	CSVAGTGGVNEQYF	TGCAGCGTCGCCGGGACAGGGGGCGTTAACGAGCAGTACTTC
NA	TRBJ1-1	TRBV10-3	NA	CAIRGGESNTEAFF	TGTGCCATCAGAGGAGGAGAATCAAACACTGAAGCTTTCTTT
TRBD2	TRBJ2-3	TRBV13	NA	CASSGPGLAGRDTQYF	TGTGCCAGCAGCGGACCGGGACTAGCGGGAAGAGATACGCAGTATTTT
TRBD2	TRBJ2-4	TRBV5-1	NA	CASSPGGGQPIQYF	TGCGCCAGCAGCCCGGGGGGAGGACAACCGATTCAGTACTTC
TRBD1	TRBJ2-7	TRBV19	NA	CASSLLPGQGTYEQYF	TGTGCCAGTAGTCTACTCCCGGGACAGGGGACCTACGAGCAGTACTTC
TRBD1	TRBJ2-2	TRBV19	NA	CASSGQGAGELFF	TGTGCCAGTAGTGGACAGGGGGCCGGGGAGCTGTTTTTT
TRBD2	TRBJ2-3	TRBV24-1	NA	CATSVGAGETDTQYF	TGTGCCACCAGTGTTGGAGCGGGAGAAACAGATACGCAGTATTTT
NA	TRBJ2-7	TRBV28	once	CASSLGAGEGRQYF	TGTGCCAGCAGTTTAGGGGCAGGGGAGGGTAGGCAGTACTTC
NA	TRBJ1-2	TRBV6-5	few	CAVSPGRTNYGYTF	TGTGCCGTAAGCCCAGGCAGGACTAACTATGGCTACACCTTC
NA	TRBJ2-5	TRBV7-9	NA	CASSLGDVVTYLETQYF	TGTGCCAGCAGCTTAGGCGATGTCGTCACCTATCTAGAGACCCAGTACTTC
NA	TRBJ1-2	TRBV19	NA	CASSTRDNRAGGYTF	TGTGCCAGTAGTACCCGGGATAACAGGGCTGGCGGCTACACCTTC
TRBD2	TRBJ2-7	TRBV7-9	NA	CASSHTRTSGGSYEQYF	TGTGCCAGCAGCCATACTCGGACTAGCGGGGGGTCATACGAGCAGTACTTC
TRBD2	TRBJ2-7	TRBV14	NA	CASRAQTSGDYEQYF	TGTGCCAGCAGGGCCCAGACTAGCGGGGACTACGAGCAGTACTTC
NA	TRBJ1-6	TRBV9	NA	CASSVTGYNSPLHF	TGTGCCAGCAGCGTGACAGGCTATAATTCACCCCTCCACTTT
NA	TRBJ1-2	TRBV7-2	few	CASSLGPPNGYTF	TGTGCCAGCAGCCTGGGGCCCCCTAATGGCTACACCTTC
NA	TRBJ1-6	TRBV5-1	NA	CASSLRGAGKQGSPLHF	TGCGCCAGCAGCCTCCGAGGGGCAGGGAAACAGGGATCACCCCTCCACTTT
TRBD1	TRBJ1-1	TRBV7-2	NA	CASSARQGWDEAFF	TGTGCCAGCAGCGCGAGACAGGGGTGGGATGAAGCTTTCTTT
TRBD2	TRBJ2-7	TRBV29-1	NA	CSVVAAGGPGYEQYF	TGCAGCGTTGTGGCGGCGGGAGGGCCCGGCTACGAGCAGTACTTC
NA	TRBJ2-7	TRBV6-2/TRBV6-3	NA	CASSYGLVYEQYF	TGTGCCAGCAGTTACGGTTTAGTATACGAGCAGTACTTC
TRBD2	TRBJ2-2	TRBV5-6	NA	CASSGPYRGETGELFF	TGTGCCAGCAGCGGGCCATACCGGGGGGAAACCGGGGAGCTGTTTTTT
TRBD1	TRBJ1-2	TRBV12-3/TRBV12-4	NA	CASSAGTANGYTF	TGTGCCAGCAGTGCCGGGACAGCGAATGGCTACACCTTC
NA	TRBJ1-5	TRBV6-5	NA	CASSSGRSQPQHF	TGTGCCAGCAGTTCTGGCAGGTCTCAGCCCCAGCATTTT
TRBD1	TRBJ1-3	TRBV11-2	NA	CASSLGSGGGYTIYF	TGTGCCAGCAGCTTAGGAAGCGGAGGGGGCTACACCATATATTTT
TRBD2	TRBJ2-5	TRBV7-2	once	CASSPQLAGGETQYF	TGTGCCAGCAGCCCACAACTAGCGGGGGGAGAGACCCAGTACTTC
TRBD1	TRBJ2-1	TRBV23-1	once	CASSLQRDRGLVMAYNEQFF	TGCGCCAGCAGTCTACAACGGGACAGGGGGCTTGTTATGGCCTACAATGAGCAGTTCTTC
NA	TRBJ2-2	TRBV19	NA	CATQDYTLNTGELFF	TGTGCCACTCAGGACTATACCTTGAACACCGGGGAGCTGTTTTTT
NA	TRBJ2-5	TRBV12-3/TRBV12-4	few	CASTTGSGETQYF	TGTGCCAGCACCACAGGGAGCGGAGAGACCCAGTACTTC
NA	TRBJ2-1	TRBV7-2	once	CASSFFPGEGNEQFF	TGTGCCAGCAGCTTCTTCCCGGGAGAGGGCAATGAGCAGTTCTTC
NA	TRBJ2-3	TRBV5-4	NA	CASRTQGGGRTDTQYF	TGTGCCAGCAGGACACAGGGTGGGGGACGGACGGATACGCAGTATTTT
NA	TRBJ2-5	TRBV19	NA	CASSAGGGGQETQYF	TGTGCCAGTAGTGCGGGCGGGGGCGGCCAAGAGACCCAGTACTTC
TRBD1	TRBJ2-1	TRBV11-2	NA	CASSQDRGDEQFF	TGTGCCAGCAGCCAGGACAGGGGGGATGAGCAGTTCTTC
TRBD1	TRBJ2-7	TRBV14	NA	CASSHTGVYEQYF	TGTGCCAGCAGCCATACAGGGGTTTACGAGCAGTACTTC
TRBD2	TRBJ2-3	TRBV9	NA	CASSVDILGGALDTQYF	TGTGCCAGCAGCGTTGATATTCTCGGGGGGGCCTTAGATACGCAGTATTTT
TRBD2	TRBJ2-7	TRBV3-1/TRBV3-2	NA	CARPLSGRASHEQYF	TGTGCCAGACCCCTTAGCGGGAGGGCCAGCCACGAGCAGTACTTC
NA	TRBJ2-5	TRBV20-1	NA	CSAKAEETQYF	TGCAGTGCTAAGGCGGAAGAGACCCAGTACTTC
TRBD1	TRBJ1-4	TRBV7-9	NA	CASSTRTGRVEKLFF	TGTGCCAGCAGCACTCGGACAGGGCGGGTTGAAAAACTGTTTTTT
TRBD2	TRBJ2-3	TRBV11-3	once	CASSLTSGGWDTQYF	TGTGCCAGCAGCTTGACTAGCGGGGGATGGGATACGCAGTATTTT
NA	TRBJ2-3	TRBV4-3	NA	CASSQDGWAADTQYF	TGCGCCAGCAGCCAAGATGGGTGGGCCGCAGATACGCAGTATTTT
NA	TRBJ2-3	TRBV14	once	CASRLGGSGTDTQYF	TGTGCCAGCAGACTCGGAGGCTCGGGCACAGATACGCAGTATTTT
NA	TRBJ2-7	TRBV7-2	NA	CASSLVVGGVYEQYF	TGTGCCAGCAGCTTAGTGGTAGGGGGGGTCTACGAGCAGTACTTC
NA	TRBJ1-3	TRBV6-5	NA	CASSPDSSGNTIYF	TGTGCCAGCAGTCCTGACAGCTCTGGAAACACCATATATTTT
TRBD2	TRBJ2-7	TRBV6-5	NA	CASRRTGTSGPEQYF	TGTGCCAGCAGGAGAACCGGGACTAGCGGCCCCGAGCAGTACTTC
TRBD1	TRBJ2-1	TRBV10-3	NA	CAIRGQAHDNEQFF	TGTGCCATCAGGGGACAGGCCCACGACAATGAGCAGTTCTTC
TRBD2	TRBJ2-5	TRBV7-2	NA	CASSHGTNPMQTQYF	TGTGCCAGCAGCCACGGGACTAACCCTATGCAGACCCAGTACTTC
NA	TRBJ2-7	TRBV12-3/TRBV12-4	few	CASLYKREQYF	TGTGCCAGCCTCTATAAGCGCGAGCAGTACTTC
NA	TRBJ2-1	TRBV6-2/TRBV6-3	once	CASSYSLVYNEQFF	TGTGCCAGCAGTTACTCGTTAGTCTACAATGAGCAGTTCTTC
TRBD1	TRBJ1-4	TRBV29-1	NA	CSAGQGSTNEKLFF	TGCAGCGCTGGACAGGGCTCAACTAATGAAAAACTGTTTTTT
NA	TRBJ2-2	TRBV5-6	NA	CASSLTGLGTGELFF	TGTGCCAGCAGCTTGACAGGTCTTGGAACCGGGGAGCTGTTTTTT
TRBD1	TRBJ2-7	TRBV14	NA	CATETGGDLYEQYF	TGTGCCACCGAAACAGGGGGAGACCTCTACGAGCAGTACTTC
TRBD2	TRBJ2-3	TRBV6-5	NA	CATAMVAGTDTQYF	TGTGCCACCGCCATGGTAGCGGGGACAGATACGCAGTATTTT
TRBD1	TRBJ2-7	TRBV3-1/TRBV3-2	NA	CASSRERTGRYEQYF	TGTGCCAGCAGCCGGGAGCGGACAGGGCGATACGAGCAGTACTTC